This T cell receptor beta chain originates from a study of cytomegalovirus exposure and HLA in healthy donors. Study-level results: Follow-up analysis later connected one missense variant in DCLRE1C with trimming of TCR beta V- and J-genes. Most TCR sequences were rare, but some public TCRs occurred in many donors.

The PCR employed 60 Vbeta primers together with 13 Jbeta primers. The data were produced by immunoSEQ multiplex PCR, yet TCRdb's version contains in-frame clones alone and is incomplete. This sample has 150,000 to 170,000 clones, with around 80% found just once. The table lists this clone with a count of one. No antigen is known for it. This CDR3 contains 15 residues. Germline assignment: CDR1 WNHNN and CDR2 SYGVQD (reference sequence). Trimming stripped 2 bases from V and 3 bases from J, with 13 bases between. Healthy bone marrow donors supplied every sample. The receptor comes from a woman aged 40 to 50 in good health and CMV-seronegative. V gene TRBV10-1 combines with J gene TRBJ1-1; D is uncertain. Material for sequencing was PBMCs. The CDR3: CASSEERLLDTEAFF. CDR3 DNA sequence: TGCGCCAGCAGTGAGGAGCGGCTACTGGACACTGAAGCTTTCTTT.